Detailed here is one T cell receptor (beta chain). Its antigen is still unknown. This record belongs to a study of long-term antiretroviral therapy in people with HIV. Study-level results: It was observed that HIV repertoires exhibited narrower CDR3 length ranges than controls. Transplant-donor-level diversity was not reached after ART, though diversity increased.

V lost 2 bases and J 7 bases, leaving 13 bases between the germline ends. This CDR3 contains 14 residues. Germline assignment: CDR1 SGHRS and CDR2 YFSETQ. It was version v3.0 of the immunoSEQ assay that was run at survey level. The data were produced by immunoSEQ multiplex PCR, yet TCRdb's version contains in-frame clones alone and is incomplete. The sample has roughly 18,000 clones; 91% are singletons. This TCR came from a man between 45 and 60 years old with HIV. The chain employs TRBV5-1 and TRBJ1-5; D unresolved. Sequences were derived from unsorted PBMCs, sampled 3 years after starting antiretroviral therapy. Here the CDR3 DNA reads TGCGCCAGCAGCTTCCTAGGGCCGAACCAGCCCCAGCATTTT. This codes for CASSFLGPNQPQHF.